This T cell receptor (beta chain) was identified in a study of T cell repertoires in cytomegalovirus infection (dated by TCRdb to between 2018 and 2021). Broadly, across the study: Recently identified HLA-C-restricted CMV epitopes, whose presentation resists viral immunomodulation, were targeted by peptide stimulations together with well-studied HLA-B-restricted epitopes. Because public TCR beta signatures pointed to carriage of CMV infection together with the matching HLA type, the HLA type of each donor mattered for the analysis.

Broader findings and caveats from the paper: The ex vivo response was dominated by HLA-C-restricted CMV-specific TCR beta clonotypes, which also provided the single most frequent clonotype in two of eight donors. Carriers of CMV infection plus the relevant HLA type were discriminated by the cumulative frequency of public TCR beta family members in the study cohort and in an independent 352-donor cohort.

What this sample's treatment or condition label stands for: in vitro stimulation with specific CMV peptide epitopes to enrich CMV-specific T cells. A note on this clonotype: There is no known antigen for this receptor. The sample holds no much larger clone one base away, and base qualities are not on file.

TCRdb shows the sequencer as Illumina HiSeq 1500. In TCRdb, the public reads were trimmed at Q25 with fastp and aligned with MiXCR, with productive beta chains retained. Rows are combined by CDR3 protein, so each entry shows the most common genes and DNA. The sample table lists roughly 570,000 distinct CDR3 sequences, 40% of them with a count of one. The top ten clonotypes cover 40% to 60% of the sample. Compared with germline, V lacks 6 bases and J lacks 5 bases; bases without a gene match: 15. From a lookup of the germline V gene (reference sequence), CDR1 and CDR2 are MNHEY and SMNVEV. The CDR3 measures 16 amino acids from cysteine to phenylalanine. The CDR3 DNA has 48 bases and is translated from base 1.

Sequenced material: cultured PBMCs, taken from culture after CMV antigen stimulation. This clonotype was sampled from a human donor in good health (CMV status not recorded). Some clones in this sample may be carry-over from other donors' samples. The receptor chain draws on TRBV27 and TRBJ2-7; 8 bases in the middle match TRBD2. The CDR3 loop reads CASRRAGVTGNNEQYF. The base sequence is TGTGCCAGCAGGAGAGCGGGAGTTACAGGGAATAACGAGCAGTACTTC.